The clone carrying this TCR beta chain occurred once. What it recognizes is unknown. This entry belongs to a study of T cell responses to AZD1222 COVID-19 vaccine. Regarding the study as a whole: Spike regions recognized by vaccine-associated CD4 TCRs spanned the protein, led by 160-218 and 743-854.

Repertoires were generated with immunoSEQ multiplex PCR, while TCRdb's copy carries only in-frame clones and drops some. The table has some 170,000 clones, about 89% seen once. V dropped 4 bases and J dropped 10; count of bases not matched to a gene: 12. Germline values: CDR1 SGHKS, CDR2 YYEKEE (reference sequence). The CDR3 runs 15 residues. The source was peripheral blood, collected on day 0 of AZD1222 vaccination. The TCR originated in an adult in good health. The chain couples TRBV5-5 to TRBJ2-7; 12 nucleotides line up with TRBD1. CDR3 region: CASSGPGQGARRQYF. CDR3 coding DNA: TGTGCCAGCAGCGGACCGGGACAGGGGGCGAGGCGACAGTACTTC.